Listed below are T cell receptor beta chains from one sample, sequenced in a study of T cell repertoires in cytomegalovirus infection. In TCRdb, the reads were re-called with MiXCR into one record per CDR3 protein. The data contain 150,000 to 180,000 distinct CDR3 sequences, around 24% of them singletons. The sample consisted of PBMCs. These receptors were taken from a human donor in good health (CMV status not recorded). Some clones in this sample may be carry-over from other donors' samples. Both conserved end residues are part of each CDR3. D genes are given only for firm matches. The listing skips clone size in some rows; elsewhere it reads once, few, many or a size class.

CASTLSRGVTGELFF	TGTGCCAGCACCCTATCCCGGGGCGTGACCGGGGAGCTGTTTTTT	.	TRBJ2-2	.	TRBV12-3/TRBV12-4
CASSLTGQQFF	TGTGCCAGCAGCTTAACAGGACAGCAGTTCTTC	.	TRBJ2-1	many	TRBV7-2
CATSKNRGDTEAFF	TGTGCCACCAGCAAAAACAGGGGGGACACTGAAGCTTTCTTT	TRBD1	TRBJ1-1	.	TRBV15
CASSYQGAGDNEQFF	TGTGCCAGCAGTTATCAGGGGGCCGGGGACAATGAGCAGTTCTTC	TRBD1	TRBJ2-1	.	TRBV6-5
CASSSPRQGATNEKLFF	TGTGCCAGCAGCTCCCCCCGACAGGGAGCAACTAATGAAAAACTGTTTTTT	TRBD1	TRBJ1-4	many	TRBV7-9
CASSPGQTYEQYF	TGTGCCAGTAGCCCGGGACAGACCTACGAGCAGTACTTC	TRBD1	TRBJ2-7	few	TRBV19
CASSFWTGVDEQYF	TGTGCCAGCAGTTTTTGGACAGGGGTGGACGAGCAGTACTTC	TRBD1	TRBJ2-7	few	TRBV28
CSARGGWRESSYNEQFF	TGCAGTGCTAGAGGGGGTTGGCGGGAGAGCTCCTACAATGAGCAGTTCTTC	TRBD2	TRBJ2-1	.	TRBV20-1
CATHRRASDTEAFF	TGTGCCACCCACCGCAGGGCGTCGGACACTGAAGCTTTCTTT	.	TRBJ1-1	few	TRBV19
CSVEDRTGGYEQYF	TGCAGCGTTGAAGACCGGACAGGGGGTTACGAGCAGTACTTC	TRBD1	TRBJ2-7	few	TRBV29-1
CASSRSGQNTEAFF	TGCGCCAGCAGCCGCAGTGGACAGAACACTGAAGCTTTCTTT	.	TRBJ1-1	.	TRBV5-1
CASTATGPYEQYF	TGTGCCAGCACCGCGACAGGACCCTACGAGCAGTACTTC	.	TRBJ2-7	.	TRBV28
CASVGGASDAYEQYF	TGTGCCAGCGTTGGTGGGGCTAGCGACGCCTACGAGCAGTACTTC	.	TRBJ2-7	.	TRBV5-6
CSAFSILVGAFF	TGCAGTGCTTTCTCGATTCTTGTCGGAGCTTTCTTT	.	TRBJ1-1	many	TRBV20-1
CASSLGWTGRETQYF	TGTGCCAGCAGCTTAGGATGGACAGGGCGAGAGACCCAGTACTTC	TRBD1	TRBJ2-5	.	TRBV7-9
CATSDPGLAGGTQYF	TGTGCCACCAGTGATCCTGGATTAGCGGGGGGGACCCAGTACTTC	TRBD2	TRBJ2-5	.	TRBV24-1
CASSRTEKTQYF	TGTGCCAGCAGCCGGACAGAGAAGACCCAGTACTTC	.	TRBJ2-5	few	TRBV5-6
CSVYGSQETQYF	TGCAGCGTTTACGGCTCACAAGAGACCCAGTACTTC	.	TRBJ2-5	.	TRBV29-1
CASTLSTGPDTQYF	TGTGCCAGCACCCTTTCGACAGGCCCAGATACGCAGTATTTT	.	TRBJ2-3	many	TRBV28
CASSLDRGGAGYNEQFF	TGTGCCAGCAGCTTGGACCGAGGGGGCGCAGGCTACAATGAGCAGTTCTTC	TRBD1	TRBJ2-1	many	TRBV7-2